One TCR beta chain is described in this entry. What it binds is not known. These data come from a study of cytomegalovirus exposure and HLA in healthy donors. On the study more broadly: A subsequent analysis reported that the 120 validation repertoires were produced on the same platform that had also been used for the roughly 700 first-cohort repertoires. Study findings and constraints: Reports indicated that the classifier achieved high specificity and sensitivity in diagnosing cytomegalovirus status. Among TCR beta chains, those listed as cytomegalovirus-associated numbered about 150.

The donors were part of the validation cohort of 120 subjects. That cohort was separate from the first cohort, which comprised fewer than 800 subjects. The assay was immunoSEQ multiplex PCR, and TCRdb's table has in-frame clones only and misses some. The sample has about 160,000 clones, 88% seen once. The CDR3 has 16 amino acids. CDR1 is SGHVS, CDR2 FQNEAQ, per germline. V dropped 4 bases and J dropped 2; count of bases not matched to a gene: 9. The sample was PBMCs. The receptor was isolated from a man in his late teens or twenties in good health and CMV-seronegative. The chain couples TRBV7-8 to TRBJ2-5; 8 nucleotides align to TRBD1. CDR3 region: CASSSTPWDRQETQYF. DNA of the CDR3: TGTGCCAGCAGCTCGACCCCCTGGGACAGGCAAGAGACCCAGTACTTC.